This T cell receptor (beta chain) was captured in a study of metastatic and nonmetastatic thyroid tumors. Study at large: Repertoires from blood and tumor or nodule tissue of malignant and benign thyroid patients were compared. The study, taken as a whole, reports: For both blood and tumor, malignant thyroid tumors reportedly showed significantly higher TCR beta diversity than benign nodules did.

Trimming took 0 bases from V and 1 from J; bases not matched to a gene: 10. CDR1 is LGHNT, CDR2 FRNRAP, per germline. CDR3 size: 20 residues. In the authors' methods: Clinicopathological groups differed in CDR3, with these differences serving to build a distant-metastasis classifier for papillary thyroid cancer. TCRdb reprocessed the PCR reads using MiXCR. TCRdb's processing, not the authors', yielded these V and J calls. The table shows tens of thousands of clones, with 4% to 5% occurring only once. Points on this clone: Its specificity is not known.

All patients reached thyroid surgery having received no treatment beforehand. This receptor was obtained from a female donor with papillary thyroid cancer or a benign thyroid nodule (not recorded which). Some clones in this sample may be carry-over from other donors' samples. The chain uses TRBV12-5 and TRBJ2-3; TRBD2 matches 13 bases. Sequenced: blood. This chain's CDR3 is CASGLVQLAGGVLGTDTQYF. In DNA, the CDR3 is TGTGCTAGTGGTTTGGTACAACTAGCGGGAGGGGTTTTGGGCACAGATACGCAGTATTTT.